These 17 T cell receptor beta chains were all obtained from the same sample, sequenced in a study of OX40 agonist ivuxolimab in advanced cancers. The protocol was immunoSEQ multiplex PCR, while the TCRdb copy is restricted to in-frame clones and leaves out a portion. This table holds around 70,000 clones, approximately 80% found once. The input for sequencing was CD4+ or CD8+ T cells sorted from blood, taken in a trial of the OX40 agonist ivuxolimab. The source of these receptors is an adult with an advanced solid tumor such as melanoma, head and neck, liver or kidney cancer.

This chain connects TRBV6-5 to TRBJ1-5; perhaps TRBD1 as D (5 bases). V was clipped by 4 bases and J by 6 bases, with 13 bases between them. CDR1 MNHEY and CDR2 SVGAGI come from the germline V gene. This CDR3 spans 14 amino acids. The CDR3 here is CASSLRVRGQPQHF. The DNA of the CDR3 is TGTGCCAGCAGTTTGAGGGTTAGGGGTCAGCCCCAGCATTTT.

The chain combines TRBV5-1 with TRBJ1-3, with D unresolved. There are 11 residues in the CDR3. Trimming shortened V by 2 bases and J by 8 bases, and 5 bases separated the two germline ends. The germline CDR1 and CDR2 sequences are SGHRS and YFSETQ. Written as DNA, the CDR3 is TGCGCCAGCAGCTTCGGAGACACCATATATTTT. Translation: CASSFGDTIYF.

V gene TRBV28 combines with J gene TRBJ1-1; D is possibly TRBD1 (6 bases). This CDR3 is built from 14 residues. Germline CDR1 reads MDHEN; CDR2 reads SYDVKM. V shed 7 bases and J shed 3 bases, with 15 bases lying between them. CDR3 amino acids: CASTSQGSYTEAFF. DNA for the CDR3: TGTGCCAGCACCTCACAGGGTTCCTACACTGAAGCTTTCTTT.

The chain couples TRBV5-4 to TRBJ2-5; D call uncertain. The V end lost 0 bases, the J end lost 5 bases, and 14 bases lay between the germline ends. Germline V gene data show CDR1 as SGHNT and CDR2 as YYREEE (reference sequence). The CDR3 sequence is 15 residues long. CDR3 coding DNA: TGTGCCAGCAGCTTGGGTGGCGGTAGAAGGGAGACCCAGTACTTC. Translating it yields CASSLGGGRRETQYF.

The chain carries TRBV5-6 and TRBJ2-7; the D gene is possibly TRBD1 (6 bases). The V end was cut by 3 bases, the J end by 4 bases, with 23 bases between. CDR1 and CDR2 from the germline V gene are SGHDT and YYEEEE. The CDR3 covers 17 residues. Here the CDR3 DNA reads TGTGCCAGCAGCTCAATTGGTGGGTGGGGGCGGACGTACGAGCAGTACTTC. Translated, it gives CASSSIGGWGRTYEQYF.

The chain employs TRBV7-9 and TRBJ2-7; D gene uncertain. The ends were cut back, 1 base at V and 6 bases at J, with 7 bases in the middle. The CDR3 covers 12 residues. Germline CDR1 is SEHNR and CDR2 is FQNEAQ (reference sequence). The CDR3 sequence: CASSLGVGEQYV. The CDR3 bases are TGTGCCAGCAGCTTAGGGGTGGGCGAGCAGTACGTC.

This chain joins TRBV7-7 and TRBJ2-5; D could derive from TRBD1 or TRBD2 (5 bases each). From germline, CDR1 is SSHAT and CDR2 FNYEAQ (reference sequence). Trimming removed 1 base at V and 8 bases at J, with 14 bases between. The CDR3 is 14 residues long. CDR3 in amino acids: CASSLESGHQTQYF. The CDR3 nucleotides read TGTGCCAGCAGCTTAGAATCGGGGCATCAAACCCAGTACTTC.

This chain joins TRBV7-6 and TRBJ2-5; D is undetermined. CDR3 length equals 14 residues. Germline V gene lookup returns CDR1 SGHVS and CDR2 FNYEAQ. The germline V and J ends were trimmed by 2 bases and 2 bases, with 9 bases remaining between them. The chain's CDR3 is CASSLNSLQETQYF. In DNA, the CDR3 is TGTGCCAGCAGCTTAAACAGTCTGCAAGAGACCCAGTACTTC.

This rearrangement joins TRBV21-1 to TRBJ1-3; the tabulated D call, TRBD1, remains unverified against the DNA. TRBV21-1 is assigned pseudogene status. The CDR3 is 14 residues long. In nucleotides, the CDR3 is TGTGCCAGGACAGGGGGCAGAGGCGGAAACACCATATATTTT. Protein sequence: CARTGGRGGNTIYF.

This clone was counted a few times. The chain combines TRBV29-1 with TRBJ2-1; D tentatively fits TRBD1 or TRBD2 (5 bases each). The ends were cut back, 4 bases at V and 6 bases at J, with 16 bases in the middle. The CDR3 sequence is 14 residues long. From germline, CDR1 is SQVTM and CDR2 ANQGSEA. CDR3 DNA: TGCAGCGTTGTGGGGGAATCTTTGGGCAATGAGCAGTTCTTC. Encoded protein: CSVVGESLGNEQFF.

This clone was picked up many times. V is TRBV7-2 and J is TRBJ1-2; weak D call: TRBD1 (5 bases). The CDR3 totals 15 residues. Germline lookup yields CDR1 SGHTA and CDR2 FQGNSA. The V gene lost 3 bases and the J gene lost 7 bases, with 18 bases spanning the gap. CDR3: CASSLLLGRVGGYTF. In nucleotides, the CDR3 is TGTGCCAGCAGCTTGTTATTGGGCAGGGTGGGTGGCTACACCTTC.

The chain carries TRBV2 and TRBJ1-5; weak D call: TRBD1 (6 bases). V lost 6 bases to trimming and J lost 4 bases, with 10 bases between them. Germline values: CDR1 SNHLY, CDR2 FYNNEI. This CDR3 is built from 13 residues. CDR3 region: CASRDSLNQPQHF. The DNA of the CDR3 is TGTGCCAGCAGGGACAGTCTAAATCAGCCCCAGCATTTT.

V is TRBV18 and J is TRBJ1-1; 9 bases fit TRBD1. CDR1 KGHSH and CDR2 LQKENI come from the germline V gene. V lost 6 bases to trimming and J lost 2 bases; unmatched junction nucleotides: 7. This CDR3 has 15 amino acids. The chain's CDR3 is CASSTGGGGNTEAFF. In nucleotides, the CDR3 is TGTGCCAGCTCTACAGGGGGCGGAGGAAACACTGAAGCTTTCTTT.

The V call is TRBV7-7, the J call TRBJ2-2; possibly TRBD1 for D (6 bases). V lost 3 bases, J lost 1 base, and 9 bases lay in between. CDR1 and CDR2 (germline): SSHAT, FNYEAQ (reference sequence). This CDR3 region has 15 residues. The CDR3 here is CASSFARGNTGELFF. The CDR3 coding sequence is TGTGCCAGCAGCTTCGCCAGGGGGAACACCGGGGAGCTGTTTTTT.

The chain combines TRBV2 with TRBJ2-3, with 11 bases fitting TRBD2. V lost 5 bases to trimming and J lost 3 bases; unmatched junction nucleotides: 1. CDR3 length: 14 residues. Germline assignment: CDR1 SNHLY and CDR2 FYNNEI. CDR3 nucleotide sequence: TGTGCCAGCAGTACTAGCGGGGGAACAGATACGCAGTATTTT. This gives the protein CASSTSGGTDTQYF.

The CDR3 spells CASRGVANTEAFF. DNA for the CDR3: TGCGCCAGCAGAGGGGTCGCGAACACTGAAGCTTTCTTT. V usage is TRBV5-1 and J usage is TRBJ1-1; maybe TRBD1 (5 bases). Trimming took 5 bases from V and 1 from J, leaving 9 bases between them. Germline CDR1 SGHRS, CDR2 YFSETQ. The CDR3 extends over 13 amino acids. The full variable domain, its missing parts supplied by reference TRBV5-1 and TRBJ1-1, is KAGVTQTPRYLIKTRGQQVTLSCSPISGHRSVSWYQQTPGQGLQFLFEYFSETQRNKGNFPGRFSGRQFSNSRSEMNVSTLELGDSALYLCASRGVANTEAFFGQGTRLTVV.

This sequence joins TRBV21-1 and TRBJ1-2. TRBV21-1 is a known pseudogene. The CDR3 has 11 residues. Written as DNA, the CDR3 is TGTGCCAGCAGCACCGGCTATGGCTACACCTTC. Protein product: CASSTGYGYTF.